The rows below give T cell receptor beta chains drawn from one sample of a study of CD8 T cells in Susac syndrome. One entry per CDR3 protein, called by TCRdb with MiXCR from the immunoSEQ multiplex PCR reads. The data contain over 150,000 distinct CDR3 sequences, 85% to 95% of them singletons. The sample comprised CD4+ T cells from PBMCs. The receptors stem from a human donor with Susac syndrome. The CDR3 runs from the conserved cysteine through the conserved F or W. The D gene is left open where the match is weak. For some rows the clone size is stated as once, few or many, or as a class when expanded; others skip it.

D gene	V gene	clone size	J gene	CDR3 DNA	CDR3 protein
TRBD2	TRBV20-1	NA	TRBJ2-1	TGCAGTGCCAGCGGGTCGCGGGAGGCGGATGAGCAGTTCTTC	CSASGSREADEQFF
TRBD1	TRBV7-2	NA	TRBJ2-3	TGTGCCAGCAGCTTTGGGGGACAGGGAAGCACAGATACGCAGTATTTT	CASSFGGQGSTDTQYF
NA	TRBV29-1	NA	TRBJ1-1	TGCAGCGTTTCTTTGGGGGAGAACACTGAAGCTTTCTTT	CSVSLGENTEAFF
NA	TRBV10-1	NA	TRBJ2-7	TGCGCCAGCAGTGAGTCGAGGGCGGACGGGGAGCAGTACTTC	CASSESRADGEQYF
TRBD1	TRBV24-1	NA	TRBJ2-5	TGTGCCACCAGTGACTCGGGACAGGGTACAGAGACCCAGTACTTC	CATSDSGQGTETQYF
TRBD1	TRBV4-3	NA	TRBJ1-1	TGCGCCAGCAGCCAACTAGACAGGGGGGCTGAAGCTTTCTTT	CASSQLDRGAEAFF
TRBD1	TRBV7-2	NA	TRBJ2-7	TGTGCCAGCAGCTCCAAACGACCGGGACAGGGGGCTCCCGAGCAGTACTTC	CASSSKRPGQGAPEQYF
TRBD2	TRBV20-1	NA	TRBJ2-1	TGCAGTGCTTTGACTAGCGATTTCGACAATGAGCAGTTCTTC	CSALTSDFDNEQFF
NA	TRBV14	NA	TRBJ2-7	TGTGCCAGCAGCTCCCCCTTCGCGGGGAGCTACGAGCAGTACTTC	CASSSPFAGSYEQYF
NA	TRBV20-1	once	TRBJ2-1	TGCAGTGCTAGAGACGCGCGGGGACCCTACAATGAGCAGTTCTTC	CSARDARGPYNEQFF
NA	TRBV20-1	NA	TRBJ1-5	TGCAGTGCTAGATTGAACCTAGGGGGAGGCAATCAGCCCCAGCATTTT	CSARLNLGGGNQPQHF
NA	TRBV6-5	NA	TRBJ1-2	TGTGCCAGCAGTTACTCTTCCGGGGGTGGCTATGGCTACACCTTC	CASSYSSGGGYGYTF
NA	TRBV5-6	NA	TRBJ2-1	TGTGCCAGCAGCCCGTACAGGGTGAATGAGCAGTTCTTC	CASSPYRVNEQFF